This section outlines one T cell receptor (beta chain) sequence together with its context. This CDR3 region has 15 residues. Germline loops: CDR1 MNHEY, CDR2 SMNVEV (reference sequence). V trimming: 7 bases; J trimming: 0 bases; junction bases outside the gene matches: 6. This sample is drawn from a study of PD-L1 blockade in urothelial cancer. As for the study in general: From about 2014, patients received atezolizumab, given as 1,200 mg intravenously every 3 weeks. Bladder-origin urothelial cancer in males covered about 90% of the roughly 30 patients.

Profiled with immunoSEQ multiplex PCR; TCRdb holds only in-frame clones, not every one. The sample lists around 46,000 clones, roughly four fifths seen once, with about 13% in the top ten. Time point noted: peripheral blood 6 weeks after treatment start. Urothelial carcinoma in patients was locally advanced or metastatic. The source is a man between 60 and 75 years old with urothelial cancer. The specimen was PBMCs, collected around atezolizumab (anti-PD-L1) treatment. The gene calls are TRBV27 and TRBJ2-5; 9 bases are a match to TRBD2. The CDR3 DNA reads TGTGCCAGCACTAACAGACTAGCGGACCAAGAGACCCAGTACTTC. Protein product: CASTNRLADQETQYF.